What follows are 28 T cell receptor beta chains derived from one specimen sequenced in a study of blood T cell repertoires in COVID-19. Method: immunoSEQ multiplex PCR; TCRdb's copy keeps in-frame clones and lacks some. The table records fewer than 100,000 clones, 91% of them present only once. The source material was peripheral blood. Every receptor here comes from a woman in her forties or fifties in a cohort sampled during active COVID-19.

V gene TRBV9 combines with J gene TRBJ2-6, with D uncertain. The CDR3 has 12 amino acids. V lost 3 bases to trimming and J lost 14 bases, with 12 bases between them. CDR1 and CDR2 (germline): SGDLS, YYNGEE. This CDR3 reads CASSANTGLLTF. CDR3 nucleotide sequence: TGTGCCAGCAGCGCAAATACGGGTCTCCTGACTTTC.

The chain carries TRBV6-4 and TRBJ2-3; a weak D match, TRBD2 (5 bases). The CDR3 spans 16 residues. V was pared by 1 base and J by 6 bases, with 17 bases between. Germline CDR1 reads MRHNA; CDR2 reads SNTAGT. The CDR3 protein is CASSDFSGGRPDTQYF. The CDR3 region has the DNA TGTGCCAGCAGTGACTTTTCCGGCGGGCGCCCGGATACGCAGTATTTT.

J is TRBJ2-2 and V is TRBV28; TRBD2 matches at 7 bases. J was trimmed by 5 bases and V by 5 bases; bases with no gene match: 2. Germline values: CDR1 MDHEN, CDR2 SYDVKM. The CDR3 has 13 residues. The CDR3 nucleotides are TGTGCCAGCAGTCTAGCGGTTACCGGGGAGCTGTTTTTT. This gives the protein CASSLAVTGELFF.

V is TRBV2 and J is TRBJ1-3; unclear D gene. The V gene lost 6 bases and the J gene lost 0 bases, with 12 bases spanning the gap. Germline V CDR1 and CDR2: SNHLY, FYNNEI. This CDR3 is 15 amino acids long. This CDR3 reads CASRKTDLSGNTIYF. The CDR3 DNA follows: TGTGCCAGCAGGAAAACAGACCTCTCTGGAAACACCATATATTTT.

V and J are TRBV7-8 and TRBJ1-4; D is perhaps TRBD1 (5 bases). The CDR3 consists of 16 residues. Between the trimmed V and J ends, which lost 3 bases and 0 bases, there was a span of 11 bases. CDR1 SGHVS and CDR2 FQNEAQ come from the germline V gene. The CDR3 coding sequence is TGTGCCAGCAGCTTTTACATAGGGGCAACTAATGAAAAACTGTTTTTT. It translates to CASSFYIGATNEKLFF.

The chain recombines TRBV24-1 with TRBJ1-2, with D hard to call. With 3 bases removed from V and 8 bases from J, the gap between germline ends came to 12 bases. This CDR3 region has 13 residues. The V gene's germline CDR1 is KGHDR and CDR2 SFDVKD. This chain's CDR3 is CATSDPGSRGYTF. DNA for the CDR3: TGTGCCACCAGTGATCCGGGATCGCGAGGCTACACCTTC.

The J gene is TRBJ1-1, the V gene TRBV3-1 (or the pseudogene TRBV3-2); 8 bases line up with TRBD1. From germline, CDR1 is LGHDT and CDR2 YNNKEL (reference sequence). Trimming removed 1 base from V and 11 bases from J; junction bases left unmatched: 6. This CDR3 region has 13 residues. Here the CDR3 reads CASSQGTGYSAFF. The CDR3 DNA follows: TGTGCCAGCAGCCAAGGGACAGGGTATTCGGCTTTCTTT.

The chain has TRBV3-1 (or the pseudogene TRBV3-2) and TRBJ2-7; 10 bases agree with TRBD2. CDR1 LGHDT and CDR2 YNNKEL come from the germline V gene (reference sequence). Trimming at V came to 5 bases and at J to 6 bases, leaving 7 bases not matched to a gene. The CDR3 sequence is 14 residues long. CDR3 bases: TGTGCCAGCAGCTCAACTAGCGGGGTCGGCGAGCAGTACTTC. Translation gives CASSSTSGVGEQYF.

This clone has a single count. This chain uses TRBV9 with TRBJ2-7, with 9 nucleotides matching TRBD1. With V trimmed by 6 bases and J by 6 bases, 10 bases remained unmatched. The CDR3 is 14 amino acids. Per germline, CDR1 SGDLS and CDR2 YYNGEE. CDR3 sequence: CASTKTGGPSEQYF. CDR3 bases: TGTGCCAGCACCAAAACAGGGGGCCCCTCCGAGCAGTACTTC. The full variable domain, its missing parts supplied by reference TRBV9 and TRBJ2-7, is DSGVTQTPKHLITATGQRVTLRCSPRSGDLSVYWYQQSLDQGLQFLIQYYNGEERAKGNILERFSAQQFPDLHSELNLSSLELGDSALYFCASTKTGGPSEQYFGPGTRLTVT.

In this sample, this clone turned up once. The CDR3 here is CASSEDPGLYNEQFF. CDR3 DNA sequence: TGCGCCAGCAGTGAGGACCCAGGCCTGTACAATGAGCAGTTCTTC. The chain couples TRBV10-1 to TRBJ2-1, with D unclear. Trimming stripped 2 bases from V and 4 bases from J, with 12 bases between. Germline V gene sequence: CDR1 WNHNN, CDR2 SYGVQD (reference sequence). The length of the CDR3 is 15 residues.

CDR3 amino acids: CASSAAIQGDGYTF. The CDR3 DNA reads TGTGCCAGCAGCGCCGCCATCCAGGGGGATGGCTACACCTTC. The chain employs TRBV9 and TRBJ1-2; 7 nucleotides agree with TRBD1. With 3 bases clipped from V and 6 bases from J, the junction kept 8 bases outside the gene matches. The CDR3 runs to 14 residues. Germline CDR1 reads SGDLS; CDR2 reads YYNGEE.

The sample holds one count of this clone. The rearrangement joins TRBV5-6 to TRBJ2-7; TRBD2 matches at 7 bases. CDR3 length: 15 residues. Trimming removed 3 bases from V and 5 bases from J; junction bases left unmatched: 11. The germline CDR1 and CDR2 sequences are SGHDT and YYEEEE. Here the CDR3 DNA reads TGTGCCAGCAGCTGGAGTCCGGGAGGAGGAGACGAGCAGTACTTC. It translates to CASSWSPGGGDEQYF.

This chain links TRBV7-3 with TRBJ2-1, with TRBD2 matching 14 bases. CDR1 SGHTA and CDR2 FQGTGA come from the germline V gene. The CDR3 has 14 residues. Trimming removed 5 bases from V and 10 bases from J; junction bases left unmatched: 4. The CDR3 coding sequence is TGTGCCAGCAGCCTCGGGACTAGCGGGGGAGAGCAGTTCTTC. It specifies CASSLGTSGGEQFF. The whole variable domain, remainder taken from reference TRBV7-3 and TRBJ2-1, is GAGVSQTPSNKVTEKGKYVELRCDPISGHTALYWYRQSLGQGPEFLIYFQGTGAADDSGLPNDRFFAVRPEGSVSTLKIQRTERGDSAVYLCASSLGTSGGEQFFGPGTRLTVL.

The V call is TRBV2, the J call TRBJ2-7, with unresolved D. The germline V gene has CDR1 SNHLY and CDR2 FYNNEI. The length of the CDR3 is 14 residues. Deletions cut 7 bases from V and 6 bases from J, with 19 bases between. CDR3 nucleotides: TGTGCCAGCACCCAACCCGGTCGGTCTGGCGAGCAGTACTTC. Its protein is CASTQPGRSGEQYF.

The DNA of the CDR3 is TGTGCCAGCAGCGTAGATGGGCGGGGAGGGACTGAAGCTTTCTTT. Translating gives CASSVDGRGGTEAFF. The V call is TRBV9, the J call TRBJ1-1; D ambiguous. The V end was cut by 0 bases, the J end by 5 bases, with 14 bases between. Looked up from germline, CDR1 is SGDLS and CDR2 is YYNGEE. The CDR3 sequence is 15 residues long.

The chain combines TRBV5-1 with TRBJ2-1; D call uncertain. This CDR3 region has 14 residues. Germline CDR1 SGHRS, CDR2 YFSETQ. V lost 2 bases, J lost 1 base, and 7 bases lay in between. The CDR3 bases are TGCGCCAGCAGCTTAGTCGGGTCCTACAATGAGCAGTTCTTC. Amino acids: CASSLVGSYNEQFF.

The rearrangement uses TRBV18 and TRBJ2-1, with 7 bases identical to TRBD2. The CDR3 is 12 residues long. CDR1 is KGHSH, CDR2 LQKENI, per germline. Germline trimming cut 4 bases from V and 8 bases from J; bases unmatched to any gene: 2. This CDR3 is CASSLTSDEQFF. CDR3 bases: TGTGCCAGCTCACTTACTAGCGATGAGCAGTTCTTC.

CDR3 sequence reads: CASSLRTAVKPEAFF. The CDR3 DNA reads as TGTGCCAGCAGCCTAAGGACAGCCGTTAAACCTGAAGCTTTCTTT. The chain couples TRBV5-4 to TRBJ1-1; possibly TRBD1 for D (6 bases). Looked up from germline, CDR1 is SGHNT and CDR2 is YYREEE (reference sequence). Trimming cost V 4 bases and J 6 bases, with 19 bases left between them. The CDR3 is 15 residues long.

The genes are TRBV5-1 and TRBJ2-2; tentative D call: TRBD1 (5 bases). Trimming shortened V by 4 bases and J by 2 bases, and 15 bases separated the two germline ends. Germline V gives CDR1 SGHRS, CDR2 YFSETQ. The CDR3 has 16 amino acids. The CDR3 DNA reads as TGCGCCAGCAGCACTAATGGCCAGGGTAACACCGGGGAGCTGTTTTTT. Encoded protein: CASSTNGQGNTGELFF. The full variable domain, with the rest looked up from reference TRBV5-1 and TRBJ2-2, is KAGVTQTPRYLIKTRGQQVTLSCSPISGHRSVSWYQQTPGQGLQFLFEYFSETQRNKGNFPGRFSGRQFSNSRSEMNVSTLELGDSALYLCASSTNGQGNTGELFFGEGSRLTVL.

The V and J genes are TRBV11-2 and TRBJ2-3; 7 nucleotides align to TRBD2. V trimming: 1 base; J trimming: 0 bases; junction bases outside the gene matches: 7. Germline V lookup: CDR1 SGHAT, CDR2 FQNNGV. The CDR3 is 17 amino acids. CDR3 bases: TGTGCCAGCAGCTTAGCCAGCGGGGTGACTAGCACAGATACGCAGTATTTT. It yields the protein CASSLASGVTSTDTQYF.

This chain uses TRBV5-1 with TRBJ2-7, with 9 bases fitting TRBD2. J lost 4 bases, V lost 4 bases, and 6 bases had no gene match. CDR3 size: 14 residues. Germline assignment: CDR1 SGHRS and CDR2 YFSETQ. The CDR3 region is CASSRGSGSYEQYF. DNA of the CDR3: TGCGCCAGCAGCCGGGGTAGCGGGAGTTACGAGCAGTACTTC.

The chain links TRBV5-1 to TRBJ2-5, with no clear D. Trimming pared 0 bases from V and 4 bases from J, leaving 10 bases between. This CDR3 has 14 amino acids. Germline values: CDR1 SGHRS, CDR2 YFSETQ. The CDR3 spells CASSLGSTVETQYF. The CDR3, as DNA: TGCGCCAGCAGCTTGGGTTCTACAGTAGAGACCCAGTACTTC.

The CDR3 region has the DNA TGTGCTAGTGGTTTGGTACCCAACGGGGGGCGCTTCCAGTTCTTC. Translation gives CASGLVPNGGRFQFF. V and J are TRBV12-5 and TRBJ2-1, with a weak D call TRBD2 (7 bases). The germline V gene has CDR1 LGHNT and CDR2 FRNRAP. V was pared by 0 bases and J by 13 bases, with 19 bases between. The CDR3 sequence is 15 residues long.

This chain links TRBV11-3 with TRBJ2-2, with D perhaps TRBD2 (5 bases). The CDR3 loop spans 17 amino acids. V was shortened by 4 bases and J by 0 bases, with 15 bases between the two germline ends. The germline gives CDR1 SGHNT, CDR2 YENEEA. The CDR3 reads CASSSTRGFANTGELFF. Written as DNA, the CDR3 is TGTGCCAGCAGCTCAACCAGAGGGTTCGCGAACACCGGGGAGCTGTTTTTT.

The count of this clone is one. CDR3 region: CAITSQDKKLTTNEKLFF. Written as DNA, the CDR3 is TGTGCCATCACGTCCCAGGACAAAAAGTTGACAACTAATGAAAAACTGTTTTTT. V gene TRBV28 combines with J gene TRBJ1-4; maybe TRBD1 (5 bases). CDR3 length: 18 residues. Trimming took off 10 bases at V and 0 bases at J, with 24 bases between the two ends. Germline CDR1 MDHEN, CDR2 SYDVKM.

The gene calls are TRBV19 and TRBJ2-3, with TRBD1 identical over 12 bases. Germline CDR1 and CDR2: LNHDA and SQIVND (reference sequence). The ends lost 6 bases at V and 1 base at J; junction bases unmatched: 8. This CDR3 comprises 17 residues. CDR3 nucleotide sequence: TGTGCCAGTAGCCCGGGACAGGGGGCAGGGGGCACAGATACGCAGTATTTT. Translation gives CASSPGQGAGGTDTQYF.

This chain links TRBV3-1 (or the pseudogene TRBV3-2) with TRBJ1-6, with a tentative D call TRBD1 (5 bases). V was pared by 2 bases and J by 4 bases, with 12 bases between. The germline V gene has CDR1 LGHDT and CDR2 YNNKEL (reference sequence). This CDR3 comprises 16 residues. CDR3 residues: CASSQNIGQYNSPLHF. CDR3 sequence (DNA): TGTGCCAGCAGCCAAAATATCGGACAATATAATTCACCCCTCCACTTT.

The rearrangement joins TRBV12-3 or TRBV12-4 to TRBJ1-5; 10 positions match TRBD1. This CDR3 contains 13 residues. The V and J ends lost 6 bases and 7 bases, in that order; junction bases with no gene match: 3. CDR3 residues: CASRTGGGQPQHF. For the CDR3, the DNA is TGTGCCAGCAGGACAGGGGGCGGGCAGCCCCAGCATTTT.